Sequencing of this T cell receptor beta chain was carried out in a study of blood T cell repertoires in COVID-19. How the authors handled the data: By means of reference gene primer amplification, nucleated cell counts were estimated. The table came from immunoSEQ multiplex PCR; TCRdb's copy has only in-frame clones and leaves some out. From that table come the V and J calls and clone size; the DNA was used to work out D and trimming. The table includes 80,000 to 95,000 clones, over 75% detected once. The sequence was obtained from a man older than 75 with active or convalescent COVID-19. Sequencing was carried out using peripheral blood.

The CDR3 reads CASSLGLNNQPQHF. DNA for the CDR3: TGTGCCAGCAGCTTAGGCCTAAACAATCAGCCCCAGCATTTT. This chain uses TRBV7-8 with TRBJ1-5; unclear D gene. CDR1 and CDR2 (germline): SGHVS, FQNEAQ. The V end lost 1 base, the J end lost 3 bases, and 7 bases lay between the germline ends. The CDR3 length is 14 residues. The whole variable domain, remainder taken from reference TRBV7-8 and TRBJ1-5, is GAGVSQSPRYKVAKRGQDVALRCDPISGHVSLFWYQQALGQGPEFLTYFQNEAQLDKSGLPSDRFFAERPEGSVSTLKIQRTQQEDSAVYLCASSLGLNNQPQHFGDGTRLSIL.